The T cell receptor (beta chain) described here comes from a study of CD8+ T cells in alopecia areata. Study-level background: Treated patients were dosed with oral tofacitinib, taking 5 to 10 mg twice daily. Findings and caveats of the study: In lesional scalp, particularly from alopecia totalis/universalis, clonality was higher than in normal scalp. Scalp specimens additionally yield sequences from normal skin's resident alphabeta T cells.

This clone appeared once. Its antigen is not identified. cDNA reverse transcribed from extracted RNA served as the sequencing template. Here immunoSEQ multiplex PCR was the method, and the copy in TCRdb shows in-frame clones only, minus some. The sample has about 140,000 clones, approximately 50% seen once. Germline CDR1 is MGHRA and CDR2 is YSYEKL. CDR3 length equals 15 residues. V gave up 1 base and J gave up 5 bases, with 15 bases separating them. The chain employs TRBV4-1 and TRBJ2-7, with a weak D call TRBD1 (6 bases). This specimen was CD4+ T cells sorted from blood, taken at week 0. The sequence derives from a human donor with alopecia areata. The CDR3 spells CASSQGQVISDEQYF. CDR3 nucleotide sequence: TGCGCCAGCAGCCAAGGACAGGTGATCTCTGACGAGCAGTACTTC.